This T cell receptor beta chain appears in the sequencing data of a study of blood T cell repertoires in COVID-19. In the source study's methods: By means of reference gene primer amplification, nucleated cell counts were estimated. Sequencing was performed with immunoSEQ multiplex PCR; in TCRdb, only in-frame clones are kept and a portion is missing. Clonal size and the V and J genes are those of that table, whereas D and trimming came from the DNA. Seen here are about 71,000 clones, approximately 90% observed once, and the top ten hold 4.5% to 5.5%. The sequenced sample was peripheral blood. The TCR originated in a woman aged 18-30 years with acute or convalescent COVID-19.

The CDR3 DNA follows: TGCAGCGCCGCAACAGGGGGTGACACTGAAGCTTTCTTT. Encoded protein: CSAATGGDTEAFF. The chain joins TRBV29-1 to TRBJ1-1; TRBD1 aligns across 8 bases. There are 13 residues in the CDR3. The germline CDR1 and CDR2 sequences are SQVTM and ANQGSEA. Germline trimming cut 7 bases from V and 3 bases from J; bases unmatched to any gene: 7.